This T cell receptor (beta chain) was recovered during a study of T cells after yellow fever vaccination. Points from the study as a whole: A limited proportion of clonotypes was detected within both the CD4 and CD8 compartments. Clones from primary vaccination mostly reappeared after the booster (96% CD4, less than 90% CD8).

This clonotype has a handful of counts. What it binds is not known. TCRdb ran MiXCR on the 5' RACE reads and lists one entry per CDR3 protein. The sample consists of 500,000 to 650,000 distinct CDR3 sequences, 13% of them appearing once. The V gene lost 6 bases and the J gene lost 1 base, with 16 bases spanning the gap. This CDR3 is built from 15 residues. Germline V lookup: CDR1 MNHNS, CDR2 SASEGT. The clonotype was recovered from a man aged 25 to 45 who received the YFV17D yellow fever vaccine. The specimen was PBMCs, collected on the day of the yellow fever booster vaccination. The chain combines TRBV6-1 with TRBJ2-7; D gene uncertain. The CDR3 sequence is CASSRTPPDSYEQYF. The CDR3, as DNA: TGTGCCAGCAGCCGGACCCCCCCAGATTCCTACGAGCAGTACTTC.